Listed below are T cell receptor beta chains from one sample, sequenced in a study of T cells in Graves' hyperthyroidism and ophthalmopathy. TCRdb redid the calling of the multiplex PCR reads with MiXCR, one entry per CDR3 protein. Of approximately 360,000 distinct CDR3 sequences listed, 15% to 19% are singletons. The source material was blood. The origin of the receptors is a woman aged 18 to 35 with Graves' hyperthyroidism that later progressed to Graves' ophthalmopathy. The CDR3 runs from the conserved cysteine through the conserved F or W. Only part of the rows carry a size: once, few, many, or a class if the clone is expanded.

cdr3_length: 16; clone_size: .; j_call: TRBJ2-1; v_call: TRBV10-3; cdr3_aa: CAINSPDRGQYNEQFF
cdr3_length: 16; clone_size: few; j_call: TRBJ1-3; v_call: TRBV12-3/TRBV12-4; cdr3_aa: CASRETGKSFVDTIYF
cdr3_length: 14; clone_size: many; j_call: TRBJ2-1; v_call: TRBV6-1; cdr3_aa: CASSERIHGDEQFF
cdr3_length: 17; clone_size: .; j_call: TRBJ1-5; v_call: TRBV7-8; cdr3_aa: CASSLGAGTGISQPQHF
cdr3_length: 15; clone_size: few; j_call: TRBJ2-7; v_call: TRBV6-6; cdr3_aa: CASSYSRLAGYEQYF
cdr3_length: 15; clone_size: many; j_call: TRBJ1-1; v_call: TRBV13; cdr3_aa: CASSRAGRGHAEAFF
cdr3_length: 19; clone_size: .; j_call: TRBJ2-3; v_call: TRBV18; cdr3_aa: CASSPLMVLAGEVTDTQYF
cdr3_length: 11; clone_size: .; j_call: TRBJ1-6; v_call: TRBV7-9; cdr3_aa: CASSSNSPLHF
cdr3_length: 13; clone_size: many; j_call: TRBJ2-5; v_call: TRBV7-9; cdr3_aa: CASTPDSGETQYF
cdr3_length: 15; clone_size: few; j_call: TRBJ2-7; v_call: TRBV9; cdr3_aa: CASSVAGLSPYEQYF
cdr3_length: 13; clone_size: .; j_call: TRBJ2-7; v_call: TRBV2; cdr3_aa: CASSGSGTGEQYF
cdr3_length: 16; clone_size: many; j_call: TRBJ2-5; v_call: TRBV7-9; cdr3_aa: CASSSGPLATQETQYF
cdr3_length: 15; clone_size: many; j_call: TRBJ1-5; v_call: TRBV28; cdr3_aa: CASSFYRDSGQPQHF
cdr3_length: 21; clone_size: few; j_call: TRBJ2-2; v_call: TRBV7-8; cdr3_aa: CASSPSGGLLAGLMNTGELFF
cdr3_length: 12; clone_size: many; j_call: TRBJ2-1; v_call: TRBV5-1; cdr3_aa: CASSLTGWEQFF
cdr3_length: 16; clone_size: .; j_call: TRBJ2-1; v_call: TRBV6-2/TRBV6-3; cdr3_aa: CASTPTSLGHGNEQFF
cdr3_length: 14; clone_size: few; j_call: TRBJ1-2; v_call: TRBV20-1; cdr3_aa: CSAVGQGENYGYTF
cdr3_length: 17; clone_size: many; j_call: TRBJ2-2; v_call: TRBV3-1; cdr3_aa: CASSLHSGRRGTGELFF
cdr3_length: 15; clone_size: many; j_call: TRBJ1-2; v_call: TRBV28; cdr3_aa: CASSLSPTANYGYTF
cdr3_length: 13; clone_size: .; j_call: TRBJ2-7; v_call: TRBV27; cdr3_aa: CASRRTSRWEQYF
cdr3_length: 13; clone_size: many; j_call: TRBJ1-2; v_call: TRBV28; cdr3_aa: CASSATANYGYTF
cdr3_length: 14; clone_size: .; j_call: TRBJ2-3; v_call: TRBV3-1; cdr3_aa: CASSQGTSEDTQYF
cdr3_length: 14; clone_size: .; j_call: TRBJ2-7; v_call: TRBV5-1; cdr3_aa: CASSLGQTTYEQYF
cdr3_length: 15; clone_size: few; j_call: TRBJ2-2; v_call: TRBV6-5; cdr3_aa: CASSYNRVGTGELFF
cdr3_length: 13; clone_size: many; j_call: TRBJ1-1; v_call: TRBV11-2; cdr3_aa: CASSLVTGTEAFF
cdr3_length: 13; clone_size: .; j_call: TRBJ2-1; v_call: TRBV4-2; cdr3_aa: CASSPSPNNEQFF
cdr3_length: 14; clone_size: .; j_call: TRBJ1-1; v_call: TRBV29-1; cdr3_aa: CSVRPRASGTEAFF
cdr3_length: 13; clone_size: many; j_call: TRBJ2-7; v_call: TRBV11-2; cdr3_aa: CASSPGQVYEQYF
cdr3_length: 13; clone_size: many; j_call: TRBJ2-7; v_call: TRBV20-1; cdr3_aa: CSAREGLAYEQYF
cdr3_length: 18; clone_size: few; j_call: TRBJ2-3; v_call: TRBV15; cdr3_aa: CATSSGLAGGVMTDTQYF
cdr3_length: 17; clone_size: many; j_call: TRBJ2-5; v_call: TRBV6-2/TRBV6-3; cdr3_aa: CASSYSVTSGIKETQYF